This T cell receptor (beta chain) was identified in a study of cytomegalovirus exposure and HLA in healthy donors (dated by TCRdb to the late 2010s). At the level of the whole study: In an earlier analysis of roughly 500 of the donors, 276 Gb of sequence data and some 120 million unique TCR beta sequences from about 179 million T cells were reported. Around 300 gigabases of sequencing data and approximately 85 million unique TCR sequences were included in an early release covering 550 to 800 HLA-typed donors. Genome-wide SNP genotypes for about three fifths of the 666 donors were used in a later genetic analysis, which treated that subset as a discovery cohort. On average, roughly 250,000 unique TCR beta nucleotide sequences were sequenced per donor among 398 genotyped donors of the cohort, with roughly 18% of those sequences being non-productive. In addition to the first cohort of approximately 670 subjects, a separate validation cohort of approximately 120 different subjects was used. Donor age, sex, ethnicity and CMV serostatus were compiled together with the repertoire data. To decide whether each TCR beta V gene segment behaved as functional or pseudogenic, an earlier analysis of some 540 of the donors relied on high-throughput TCR beta sequencing. In a later analysis, previously published TCR beta repertoires from 550 to 700 donors were re-analyzed and high-resolution HLA genotyping was added so that TCR occurrence patterns could be studied. The study combined high-throughput TCR immunosequencing, statistical association of individual TCRs with disease status, and machine learning to predict cytomegalovirus infection status. The study profiled the T cell repertoires of more than 500 subjects by immunosequencing and related them to cytomegalovirus serostatus. All discovery cohort repertoires had been generated using a single sequencing platform. The number of typed donors differed by locus: about 629-640 for A, B, C, DRB1 and DQB1; approximately 520 for DQA1; some 610 for DPA1; and about 450 for DPB1. Both class I and class II loci were covered by HLA typing, at four-digit resolution. The study aimed to test whether cataloging public T cell receptors could reveal signatures of past pathogen exposure. Among the roughly 410 genotyped donors, approximately 76% belonged to the genetic ancestry cluster associated with self-reported Caucasian donors. Several DR-DQ haplotypes were handled as single units for association and clustering because linkage in the cohort was strong. Rather than using new phenotypic data, the later analysis identified candidate immune exposures from TCR beta sequences and from how often those sequences occurred across donors.

The investigation overall reported the following: According to a later analysis, parvovirus B19, influenza, CMV and Epstein-Barr virus appeared linked to several top co-occurrence clusters. At a false discovery rate of 0.05, a later analysis linked around 17,000 TCR beta sequences to specific HLA alleles. A total of around 150 TCR beta chains were listed by the study as associated with cytomegalovirus. Some IMGT-functional V segments, including TRBV6-2 and TRBV6-3, could not be distinguished by the 87-base-pair reads and were therefore excluded. Three of the identified cytomegalovirus-associated TCR beta chains were confirmed in vitro to be specific for cytomegalovirus antigens. According to a later analysis, TCR association rates differed among HLA loci, with DRB1 alleles showing the most associated TCRs and HLA-C alleles showing the fewest. A cluster of highly shared sequence variants was judged likely to represent a technical artifact of the sequencing pipeline. According to a later genetic analysis, donors in an Asian-associated ancestry cluster had fewer N-insertions in productive TCRs than the approximately 670-donor mean. In both the original and validation cohorts, the classifier was reported to diagnose cytomegalovirus status with high specificity and sensitivity. HLA typing was unavailable for some donors at each locus, so association tests used only the typed subset. The authors suggested that the approach could potentially be extended to other disease states and immunological phenotypes. The only immune exposure information available for the cohort was CMV serostatus. A later genetic analysis associated a missense DCLRE1C variant with V-gene and J-gene trimming of TCR beta chains, and an independent cohort replicated the association. A further reported finding was that TCR beta sequences accurately predicted the HLA-A and HLA-B alleles for most subjects in the first cohort. Sequencing depth was assumed to be roughly uniform across donors in the presence/absence analyses, though that assumption may not hold. Over 15 rarely observed V segments, including chromosome 9 orphons, were excluded from the earlier analysis of several hundred of the donors because counts were too low. While some public TCRs were present in many individuals, most TCR sequences turned up only very rarely across donors. Broadly in line with IMGT annotations, most TCR beta V segments showed up in productive rearrangements about 87% or about 30% of the time in an earlier analysis of roughly 590 of the donors. A later analysis found that HLA-associated TCR beta chains were more clonally expanded and had lower generation probabilities than equally common non-associated chains. When HLA alleles, especially DR and DQ, strongly co-occurred, TCR associations were difficult to assign to individual alleles. This cohort had only TCR beta chains sequenced, and the lack of alpha or paired-chain data limited which features could be detected. Most CMV-associated TCR beta chains appeared to be HLA-restricted in a later analysis, and the HLA associations seemed to be driven largely by CMV exposure. Linkage disequilibrium might explain the correlated functional status among segregating V segments, but an unknown experimental factor could not be ruled out.

CDR3 length: 11 amino acids, cysteine to phenylalanine. The CDR3 DNA has 33 bases and is translated from base 1. The germline V gene yields SGDLS for CDR1 and YYNGEE for CDR2. Cut back by 4 bases and 11 bases, the V and J ends lie 12 bases apart. The library was obtained by the immunoSEQ multiplex PCR assay. For the multiplex PCR, a mixture combining 60 forward primers for TCR Vbeta segments and 13 reverse primers for TCR Jbeta segments was used. The CDR3 region of rearranged TCR beta genes was amplified from genomic DNA with a multiplex PCR assay. On the Illumina HiSeq System, the amplified TCR beta libraries were sequenced as 87-base-pair reads. For the original study's pipeline: A later analysis counted about 80 million unique TCR beta chains across the 666 repertoires, and around 9.9 million of these chains were shared by at least two donors. To remove PCR and sequencing errors, raw reads were error-corrected and collapsed into unique sequences using a nearest-neighbor algorithm that merged closely related sequences. V, D and J gene segments were assigned by aligning CDR3 sequences to IMGT reference sequences. Each retained sequence needed at least a six-nucleotide match to both a V gene segment and a J gene segment. Rearrangements were called productive when the CDR3 lacked stop codons and stayed in frame with V and J; all others were non-productive. Following IMGT convention, CDR3 was defined as the stretch from the second conserved V-encoded cysteine up to the conserved J-encoded phenylalanine. The earlier analysis of about 530 of the donors excluded any sequence lacking an unambiguous match to a single V gene segment. In an earlier analysis of around 590 of the donors, a V segment was called functional when productive rearrangements were above 56.7%, and segregating when the standard deviation between donors exceeded 5%. To diagnose cytomegalovirus status from the catalog of TCR beta chain sequences, a statistical classification framework was built. V and J gene assignment, in a later analysis, came from comparing TCR nucleotide sequences with IMGT/GENE-DB human TR gene sequences. In a later analysis, CDR3 sequences and most-parsimonious VDJ recombination scenarios were assigned using the TCRdist pipeline. In a later analysis, each TCR beta chain was defined by its CDR3 amino acid sequence together with its V-gene family, and reads without a unique V-gene family were excluded. In a later analysis, approximately 590 highly shared, low-generation-probability nucleotide sequences were removed to address suspected cross-contamination and a sequencing artifact. In a later analysis, a clonal expansion index for each public chain was calculated from normalized within-repertoire ranks of inferred template counts. In a later analysis, generation probabilities were computed with a VDJ recombination model fitted to out-of-frame rearrangements, and the resulting probabilities were checked against IGoR. In a later analysis, hypergeometric tests were used to score TCR-TCR, TCR-HLA and TCR-CMV co-occurrence, with a repertoire-size bias correction applied to TCR pairs. To estimate false discovery rates, a later analysis permuted the HLA or CMV assignments 20 times. In a later analysis, co-occurring TCRs were grouped with DBSCAN, and TCRdist sequence similarity was added when clustering was performed within HLA-allele-positive subsets. Co-occurrence clustering excluded repertoires with fewer than 30,000 or more than 120,000 public chains, plus five with anomalous nucleotide sharing. Not all clones reach the TCRdb copy of this immuneACCESS table, which keeps in-frame sequences only. Checked studies attribute under half of the gap to unresolved V genes and leave the rest unexplained. The DNA was the basis for D and trimming; V, J and clone size are from that table. Present in this sample are 55,000 to 65,000 clones, around 85% of which were seen just once. Just under 3% of the sample comes from the top ten.

The cohort consisted of 666 healthy bone marrow donors. At the time of sampling, all cohort members were nominally healthy, though unrecorded immune exposures were likely present. The donor was CMV seronegative and was included in the group of about 350 seronegative cohort members. Each donor provided a peripheral blood sample, and peripheral blood mononuclear cells were used for TCR beta sequencing. Genomic DNA was extracted from the blood cell samples with the Qiagen DNeasy Blood Extraction Kit. On this clone itself: There is no known antigen for this receptor. Base quality data are lacking; no much larger clone is found one base away.

Here the chain combines TRBV9 and TRBJ1-2; the D gene is perhaps TRBD1, from 6 matching bases. The clonotype originates from a young woman in good health and CMV-seronegative. The sample taken for sequencing was PBMCs. The CDR3 protein: CASSQAGDYTF. In nucleotide form, the sequence is TGTGCCAGCAGCCAGGCAGGGGATTACACCTTC.